These 24 T cell receptor beta chains originate from one sample sequenced in a study of blood T cell repertoires in COVID-19. Profiling relied on immunoSEQ multiplex PCR, and the TCRdb table lists in-frame clones only, not all of them. The sample comprises about 130,000 clones, about 77% of which are singletons, and around 20% rests with the top ten. What was sequenced was peripheral blood. These TCRs come from a man aged 80 or over with acute or convalescent COVID-19.

Regarding this clone: The sample holds other DNA sequences that translate to the same CDR3. The chain recombines TRBV27 with TRBJ2-7; 7 nucleotides align to TRBD2. This CDR3 has 13 amino acids. Germline-derived CDR1 and CDR2 are MNHEY and SMNVEV (reference sequence). The V and J ends lost 2 bases and 4 bases, in that order; junction bases with no gene match: 2. CDR3 region: CASSLGGGYEQYF. The CDR3 bases are TGTGCCAGCAGTTTAGGGGGGGGGTACGAGCAGTACTTC.

This clone occurred once. V gene TRBV15 combines with J gene TRBJ1-2, with TRBD1 identical over 11 bases. V lost 2 bases to trimming and J lost 4 bases; unmatched junction nucleotides: 12. This CDR3 has 18 amino acids. Germline V lookup: CDR1 LNHNV, CDR2 YYDKDF (reference sequence). CDR3 nucleotides: TGTGCCACCAGCAGAAAATACAAGGACAGGGGGCCGGTCTATGGCTACACCTTC. Its translation is CATSRKYKDRGPVYGYTF. The full variable domain, completed using reference TRBV15 and TRBJ1-2, is DAMVIQNPRYQVTQFGKPVTLSCSQTLNHNVMYWYQQKSSQAPKLLFHYYDKDFNNEADTPDNFQSRRPNTSFCFLDIRSPGLGDTAMYLCATSRKYKDRGPVYGYTFGSGTRLTVV.

The rearrangement uses TRBV5-1 and TRBJ2-3; 7 bases align to TRBD1. CDR1 and CDR2 (germline): SGHRS, YFSETQ. There are 14 residues in the CDR3. The V gene end was trimmed by 5 bases and the J gene end by 4 bases; junction bases not matched to a gene: 7. The CDR3 nucleotides are TGCGCCAGCAGGGCTGGGACAGACCCAGATACGCAGTATTTT. Translation: CASRAGTDPDTQYF. The entire variable domain, with the rest obtained from reference TRBV5-1 and TRBJ2-3, is as follows: KAGVTQTPRYLIKTRGQQVTLSCSPISGHRSVSWYQQTPGQGLQFLFEYFSETQRNKGNFPGRFSGRQFSNSRSEMNVSTLELGDSALYLCASRAGTDPDTQYFGPGTRLTVL.

The CDR3 DNA reads TGTGCCAGCTCACCGGACAGGGGGCAAAGGGAAAAACTGTTTTTT. This sequence encodes CASSPDRGQREKLFF. The genes are TRBV18 and TRBJ1-4, with TRBD1 matching over 11 bases. Germline CDR1 is KGHSH and CDR2 is LQKENI. V trimming: 3 bases; J trimming: 8 bases; junction bases outside the gene matches: 5. The CDR3 spans 15 residues. The whole variable domain, remainder taken from reference TRBV18 and TRBJ1-4, is NAGVMQNPRHLVRRRGQEARLRCSPMKGHSHVYWYRQLPEEGLKFMVYLQKENIIDESGMPKERFSAEFPKEGPSILRIQQVVRGDSAAYFCASSPDRGQREKLFFGSGTQLSVL.

This rearrangement joins TRBV18 to TRBJ2-4; no clear D. Germline assignment: CDR1 KGHSH and CDR2 LQKENI. This CDR3 region has 13 residues. Between the trimmed V and J ends, which lost 3 bases and 8 bases, there was a span of 11 bases. The CDR3 here is CASSPFERDIQYF. The CDR3 DNA reads TGTGCCAGCTCACCTTTTGAGAGAGACATTCAGTACTTC.

There are many counts of this clone. J is TRBJ2-1 and V is TRBV4-3, with a weak D call TRBD1 (5 bases). The CDR3 runs 15 residues. Germline V gene lookup returns CDR1 LGHNA and CDR2 YSLEER. V lost 1 base, J lost 3 bases, and 10 bases lay in between. Here the CDR3 reads CASSQGARDYNEQFF. The CDR3 nucleotides are TGCGCCAGCAGCCAAGGTGCCAGGGACTACAATGAGCAGTTCTTC.

The table lists this clone with a count of one. The chain carries TRBV5-1 and TRBJ2-2, with no clear D. From germline, CDR1 is SGHRS and CDR2 YFSETQ. The CDR3 sequence is 13 residues long. Trimming stripped 3 bases from V and 3 bases from J, with 6 bases between. In DNA form, the CDR3 reads TGCGCCAGCAGCTCCGGAGACACCGGGGAGCTGTTTTTT. The encoded protein is CASSSGDTGELFF.

The chain has TRBV30 and TRBJ1-6, with TRBD1 matching 10 bases. The V gene's germline CDR1 is GTSNPN and CDR2 SVGIG (reference sequence). V lost 2 bases and J lost 7; bases outside the gene matches: 2. This CDR3 has 14 residues. CDR3 coding DNA: TGTGCCTGGAGTCCGGGACAGGGGAATTCACCCCTCCACTTT. The encoded protein is CAWSPGQGNSPLHF.

This chain connects TRBV10-3 to TRBJ2-3; TRBD2 agrees at 13 bases. The CDR3 length is 17 residues. V lost 4 bases and J lost 0; bases outside the gene matches: 4. In germline, CDR1 is ENHRY, CDR2 SYGVKD. The CDR3 DNA sequence: TGTGCCATCAGTGGGACTAGCGGGGGTAAAAGCACAGATACGCAGTATTTT. Its protein product is CAISGTSGGKSTDTQYF.

V is TRBV6-2 or TRBV6-3 and J is TRBJ2-7, with TRBD1 as a possible D gene (6 bases). Trimming took 0 bases from V and 3 from J, leaving 12 bases between them. CDR1 and CDR2 (germline): MNHEY, SVGEGT. This CDR3 region has 15 residues. The CDR3 region is CASSYSTAGVYEQYF. CDR3 sequence (DNA): TGTGCCAGCAGTTACTCGACGGCAGGGGTCTACGAGCAGTACTTC.

This clone was picked up a small number of times. The rearrangement uses TRBV11-2 and TRBJ2-6, with D tentatively TRBD1 (6 bases). This CDR3 is built from 18 residues. Trimming left V 5 bases short and J 4 bases short, with 21 bases between. Per the germline V gene, CDR1 is SGHAT and CDR2 is FQNNGV. In DNA, the CDR3 is TGTGCCAGCAGCGCAGCCCGCAGGGGCCTGGGAGGGGCCAACGTCCTGACTTTC. This sequence encodes CASSAARRGLGGANVLTF.

This chain joins TRBV5-1 and TRBJ2-3; D remains ambiguous. The CDR3 sequence is 13 residues long. Germline V CDR1 and CDR2: SGHRS, YFSETQ. The germline V and J ends were trimmed by 8 bases and 0 bases, with 10 bases remaining between them. The CDR3 region is CASGPSSTDTQYF. The CDR3 DNA is TGCGCCAGTGGGCCGTCTAGCACAGATACGCAGTATTTT.

The chain links TRBV2 to TRBJ2-5; 9 bases match TRBD1. Germline V gives CDR1 SNHLY, CDR2 FYNNEI. V shed 6 bases, J shed 5 bases, and the junction held 4 bases outside the gene matches. CDR3 size: 13 residues. CDR3 sequence (DNA): TGTGCCAGCAGGCGGACAGGGGCCGAGACCCAGTACTTC. It yields the protein CASRRTGAETQYF.

The gene calls are TRBV3-1 (or the pseudogene TRBV3-2) and TRBJ2-5; tentative D call: TRBD2 (6 bases). V shed 9 bases and J shed 1 base, with 9 bases lying between them. CDR3 length: 12 residues. The germline V gene has CDR1 LGHDT and CDR2 YNNKEL (reference sequence). The CDR3 protein is CASAGLQETQYF. The CDR3 DNA is TGTGCCAGTGCGGGACTCCAAGAGACCCAGTACTTC.

J is TRBJ1-3 and V is TRBV3-1 (or the pseudogene TRBV3-2); D perhaps matches TRBD1 (6 bases). The CDR3 extends over 16 amino acids. Deletions cut 1 base from V and 3 bases from J, with 13 bases between. CDR1 is LGHDT and CDR2 is YNNKEL in the germline V gene (reference sequence). Written as DNA, the CDR3 is TGTGCCAGCAGCCAAGGGGGCAGGGGCCATGGAAACACCATATATTTT. This translates into CASSQGGRGHGNTIYF.

The rearrangement links TRBV4-3 to TRBJ1-4; D unresolved. This CDR3 has 16 amino acids. Trimming took 0 bases from V and 7 from J, leaving 15 bases between them. Germline-derived CDR1 and CDR2 are LGHNA and YSLEER. CDR3 amino acids: CASSQDFGRASEKLFF. The CDR3 DNA reads TGCGCCAGCAGCCAAGATTTTGGGAGGGCCAGTGAAAAACTGTTTTTT.

This clone was seen many times. The gene calls are TRBV19 and TRBJ2-5; a possible D gene is TRBD1 (5 bases). The CDR3 covers 16 residues. CDR1 LNHDA and CDR2 SQIVND come from the germline V gene (reference sequence). V was trimmed by 5 bases and J by 5 bases, leaving 21 bases between them. The CDR3 protein is CASSSRPNSAGETQYF. The CDR3 nucleotides read TGTGCCAGTAGTTCCCGGCCTAACTCGGCAGGGGAGACCCAGTACTTC. The variable domain in full, completed from reference TRBV19 and TRBJ2-5, reads DGGITQSPKYLFRKEGQNVTLSCEQNLNHDAMYWYRQDPGQGLRLIYYSQIVNDFQKGDIAEGYSVSREKKESFPLTVTSAQKNPTAFYLCASSSRPNSAGETQYFGPGTRLLVL.

Worth noting for this clone: One end of the junction fails to match germline, which may point to a read error. The rearrangement links TRBV5-1 to TRBJ1-1, with D perhaps TRBD1 (5 bases). Germline lookup yields CDR1 SGHRS and CDR2 YFSETQ. The CDR3 length is 15 residues. The chain's CDR3 is CARSRARGGETEAFF. The CDR3 DNA sequence: TGCGCCCGCAGCCGCGCCCGGGGGGGGGAGACTGAAGCTTTCTTT.

This sequence joins TRBV6-4 and TRBJ2-5; 9 bases match TRBD2. CDR1 is MRHNA, CDR2 SNTAGT, per germline. V dropped 3 bases and J dropped 5; count of bases not matched to a gene: 7. The CDR3 is 15 amino acids. The CDR3 protein is CASSEGVSGGETQYF. CDR3 nucleotides: TGTGCCAGCAGTGAAGGGGTTAGCGGGGGTGAGACCCAGTACTTC.

The V call is TRBV7-6, the J call TRBJ2-1; D is perhaps TRBD2 (6 bases). The V end was cut by 0 bases, the J end by 6 bases, with 12 bases between. Germline V CDR1 and CDR2: SGHVS, FNYEAQ. The CDR3 contains 15 residues. The CDR3 here is CASSLAGTGSNEQFF. The CDR3, as DNA: TGTGCCAGCAGCTTAGCAGGGACTGGGAGCAATGAGCAGTTCTTC.

This clone was detected once. The rearrangement links TRBV6-1 to TRBJ2-1; 8 nucleotides line up with TRBD2. From germline, CDR1 is MNHNS and CDR2 SASEGT. CDR3 length: 16 amino acids. The V gene end was trimmed by 3 bases and the J gene end by 6 bases; junction bases not matched to a gene: 10. The CDR3 loop is CASSDLLAGGSNEQFF. The CDR3 bases are TGTGCCAGCAGTGACCTCCTGGCGGGGGGTTCCAATGAGCAGTTCTTC.

This clone is categorized as medium-sized (0.01 to 0.1%). The chain carries TRBV10-1 and TRBJ1-1; possibly TRBD1 for D (5 bases). The CDR3 has 14 amino acids. Trimming stripped 3 bases from V and 1 base from J, with 9 bases between. Germline V CDR1 and CDR2: WNHNN, SYGVQD (reference sequence). The CDR3 DNA follows: TGCGCCAGCAGTGACGCAGGGAAGAACACTGAAGCTTTCTTT. Protein product: CASSDAGKNTEAFF.

The chain has TRBV12-5 and TRBJ2-2, with TRBD1 as a possible D gene (6 bases). The germline V and J ends were trimmed by 0 bases and 6 bases, with 11 bases remaining between them. Germline CDR1 is LGHNT and CDR2 is FRNRAP. The CDR3 length is 15 residues. The CDR3 protein is CASGLVHRDAGELFF. The CDR3 region has the DNA TGTGCTAGTGGTTTGGTACACAGGGATGCCGGGGAGCTGTTTTTT.

The chain is built from TRBV7-2 and TRBJ1-3; TRBD1 agrees at 12 bases. Germline CDR1 SGHTA, CDR2 FQGNSA. Losses at the gene ends were 1 base for V and 2 bases for J; bases not matched to a gene: 9. The CDR3 length is 19 residues. The CDR3 DNA reads as TGTGCCAGCAGCTTAGTGGGACAGGGGGCGATTGGTGCTGGAAACACCATATATTTT. Amino acid sequence: CASSLVGQGAIGAGNTIYF.